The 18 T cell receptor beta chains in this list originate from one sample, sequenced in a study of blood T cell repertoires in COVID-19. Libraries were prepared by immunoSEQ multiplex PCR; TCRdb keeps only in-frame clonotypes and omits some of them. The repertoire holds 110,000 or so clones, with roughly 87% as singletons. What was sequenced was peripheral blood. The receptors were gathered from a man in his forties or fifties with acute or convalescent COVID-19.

The CDR3 loop is CASLTGGGSNQPQHF. The CDR3 nucleotides read TGTGCCAGTCTCACTGGGGGGGGGAGCAATCAGCCCCAGCATTTT. V gene TRBV19 combines with J gene TRBJ1-5; TRBD1 might be the D (5 bases). The CDR3 contains 15 residues. Trimming pared 8 bases from V and 1 base from J, leaving 15 bases between. Germline V CDR1 and CDR2: LNHDA, SQIVND (reference sequence).

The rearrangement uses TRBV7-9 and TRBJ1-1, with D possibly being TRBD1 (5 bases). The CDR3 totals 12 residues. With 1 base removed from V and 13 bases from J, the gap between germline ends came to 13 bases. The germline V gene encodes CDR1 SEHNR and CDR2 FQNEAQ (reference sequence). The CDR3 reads CASSLGQGVFFF. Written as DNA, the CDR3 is TGTGCCAGCAGCTTAGGACAAGGGGTTTTTTTCTTT.

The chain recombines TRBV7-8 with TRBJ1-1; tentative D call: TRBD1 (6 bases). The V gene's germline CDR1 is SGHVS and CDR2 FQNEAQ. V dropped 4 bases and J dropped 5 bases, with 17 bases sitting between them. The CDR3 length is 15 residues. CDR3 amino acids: CASSYHPQGATEAFF. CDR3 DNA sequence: TGTGCCAGCAGCTATCACCCACAGGGCGCGACTGAAGCTTTCTTT.

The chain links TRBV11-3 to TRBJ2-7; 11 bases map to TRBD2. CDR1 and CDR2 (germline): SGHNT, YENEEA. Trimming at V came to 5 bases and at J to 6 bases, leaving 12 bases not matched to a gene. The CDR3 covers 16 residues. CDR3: CASSPRRLAGGLEQYF. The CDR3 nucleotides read TGTGCCAGCAGCCCCCGGAGGCTAGCGGGAGGACTCGAGCAGTACTTC. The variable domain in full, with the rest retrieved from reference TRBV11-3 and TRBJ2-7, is EAGVVQSPRYKIIEKKQPVAFWCNPISGHNTLYWYLQNLGQGPELLIRYENEEAVDDSQLPKDRFSAERLKGVDSTLKIQPAELGDSAVYLCASSPRRLAGGLEQYFGPGTRLTVT.

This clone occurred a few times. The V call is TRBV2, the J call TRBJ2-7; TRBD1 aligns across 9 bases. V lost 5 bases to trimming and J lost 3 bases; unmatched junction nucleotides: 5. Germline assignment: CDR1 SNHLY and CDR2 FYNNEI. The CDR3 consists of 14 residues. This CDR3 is CASSSGTGYYEQYF. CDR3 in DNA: TGTGCCAGCAGTTCCGGGACAGGGTACTACGAGCAGTACTTC.

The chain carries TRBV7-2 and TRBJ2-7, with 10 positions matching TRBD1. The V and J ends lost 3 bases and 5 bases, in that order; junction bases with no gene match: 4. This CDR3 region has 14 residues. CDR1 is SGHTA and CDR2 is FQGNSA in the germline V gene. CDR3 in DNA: TGTGCCAGCAGCTTGAGACAGGGGGCCCACGAGCAGTACTTC. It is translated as CASSLRQGAHEQYF.

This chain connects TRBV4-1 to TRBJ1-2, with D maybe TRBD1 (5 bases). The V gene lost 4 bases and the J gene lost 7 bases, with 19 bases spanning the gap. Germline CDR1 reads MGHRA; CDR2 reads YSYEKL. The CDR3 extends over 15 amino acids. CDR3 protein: CASSRPGLRGAGYTF. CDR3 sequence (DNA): TGCGCCAGCAGCCGACCAGGACTAAGGGGAGCTGGCTACACCTTC.

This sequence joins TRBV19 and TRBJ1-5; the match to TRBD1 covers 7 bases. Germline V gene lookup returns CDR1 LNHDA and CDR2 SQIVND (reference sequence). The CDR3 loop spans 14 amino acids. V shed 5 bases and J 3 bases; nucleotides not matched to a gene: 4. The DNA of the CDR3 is TGTGCCAGTAGTCATACAGGGGACAATCAGCCCCAGCATTTT. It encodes CASSHTGDNQPQHF.

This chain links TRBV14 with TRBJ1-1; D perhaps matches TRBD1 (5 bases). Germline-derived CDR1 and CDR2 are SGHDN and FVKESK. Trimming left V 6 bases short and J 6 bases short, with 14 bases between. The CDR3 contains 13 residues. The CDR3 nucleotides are TGTGCCAGCAGTCCTCGATGGGGCGCTGAAGCTTTCTTT. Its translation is CASSPRWGAEAFF.

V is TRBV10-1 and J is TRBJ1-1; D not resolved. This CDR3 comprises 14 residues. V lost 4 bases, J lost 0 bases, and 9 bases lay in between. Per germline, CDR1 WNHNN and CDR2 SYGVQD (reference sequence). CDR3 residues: CASSAGNMNTEAFF. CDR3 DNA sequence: TGCGCCAGCAGTGCAGGAAACATGAACACTGAAGCTTTCTTT.

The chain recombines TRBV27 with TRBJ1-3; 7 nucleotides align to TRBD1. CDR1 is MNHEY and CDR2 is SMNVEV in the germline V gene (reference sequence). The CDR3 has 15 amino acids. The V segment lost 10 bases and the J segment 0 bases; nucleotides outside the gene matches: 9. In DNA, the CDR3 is TGTGCCACCCAGGCAGACAGGGACTCTGGAAACACCATATATTTT. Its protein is CATQADRDSGNTIYF.

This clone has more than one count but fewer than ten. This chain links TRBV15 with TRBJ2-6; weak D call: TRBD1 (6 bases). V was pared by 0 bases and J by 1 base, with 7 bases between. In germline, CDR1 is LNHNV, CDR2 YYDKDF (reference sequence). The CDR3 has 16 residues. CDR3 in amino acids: CATSRDQGSGANVLTF. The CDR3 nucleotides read TGTGCCACCAGCAGAGATCAGGGGTCTGGGGCCAACGTCCTGACTTTC.

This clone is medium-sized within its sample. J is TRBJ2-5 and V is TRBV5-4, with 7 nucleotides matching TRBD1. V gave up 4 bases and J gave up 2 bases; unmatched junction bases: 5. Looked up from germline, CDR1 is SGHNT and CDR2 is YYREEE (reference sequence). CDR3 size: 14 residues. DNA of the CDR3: TGTGCCAGCAGCACGGGGACAGCGCAAGAGACCCAGTACTTC. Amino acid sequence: CASSTGTAQETQYF. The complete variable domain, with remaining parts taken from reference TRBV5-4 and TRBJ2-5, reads ETGVTQSPTHLIKTRGQQVTLRCSSQSGHNTVSWYQQALGQGPQFIFQYYREEENGRGNFPPRFSGLQFPNYSSELNVNALELDDSALYLCASSTGTAQETQYFGPGTRLLVL.

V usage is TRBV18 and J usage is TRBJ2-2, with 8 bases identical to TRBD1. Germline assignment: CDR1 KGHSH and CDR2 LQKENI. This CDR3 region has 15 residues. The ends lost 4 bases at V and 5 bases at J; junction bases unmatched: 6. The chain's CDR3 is CASSLGQGRTGELFF. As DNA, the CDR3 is TGTGCCAGCTCACTAGGACAGGGTCGGACCGGGGAGCTGTTTTTT.

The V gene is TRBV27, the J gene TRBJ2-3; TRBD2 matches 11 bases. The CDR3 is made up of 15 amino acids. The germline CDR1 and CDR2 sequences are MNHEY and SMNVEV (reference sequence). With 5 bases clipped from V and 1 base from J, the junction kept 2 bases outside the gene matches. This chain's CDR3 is CASSEGLAGTDTQYF. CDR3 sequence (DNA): TGTGCCAGCAGTGAGGGACTAGCGGGCACAGATACGCAGTATTTT.

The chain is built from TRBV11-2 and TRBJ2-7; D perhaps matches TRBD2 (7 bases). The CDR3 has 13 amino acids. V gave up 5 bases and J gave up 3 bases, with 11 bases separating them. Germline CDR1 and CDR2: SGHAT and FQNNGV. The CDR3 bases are TGTGCCAGCAGCCTAGGGGGGGGCTACGAGCAGTACTTC. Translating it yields CASSLGGGYEQYF.

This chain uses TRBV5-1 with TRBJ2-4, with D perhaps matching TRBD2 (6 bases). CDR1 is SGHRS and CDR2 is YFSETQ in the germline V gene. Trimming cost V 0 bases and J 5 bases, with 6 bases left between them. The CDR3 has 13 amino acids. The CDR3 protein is CASSLAGENIQYF. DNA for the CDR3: TGCGCCAGCAGCTTGGCGGGGGAAAACATTCAGTACTTC.

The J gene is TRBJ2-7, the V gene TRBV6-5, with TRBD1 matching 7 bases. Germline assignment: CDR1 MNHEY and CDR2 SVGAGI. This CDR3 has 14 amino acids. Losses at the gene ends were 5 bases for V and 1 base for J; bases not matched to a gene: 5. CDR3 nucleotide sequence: TGTGCCAGCAGTCGCCGGGACAGATCCTACGAGCAGTACTTC. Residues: CASSRRDRSYEQYF.